This T cell receptor (beta chain) derives from a study of graft-versus-host responses after intestinal transplantation (dated by TCRdb to about 2021). For the wider study: The transplants that recipients got were multivisceral, liver-intestinal, or isolated intestinal. Anti-thymocyte globulin induction was given to all recipients, followed by maintenance tacrolimus and steroids for approximately 3 years. Bulk TCR-beta CDR3 sequencing was used to track graft-versus-host and host-versus-graft alloreactive T cell clones in the graft, circulation and bone marrow after intestinal transplantation. Alloreactive clones were identified by sequencing pre-transplant mixed lymphocyte reaction products and comparing these products with unstimulated pre-transplant donor and recipient T cells. The cohort enrolled under 30 intestinal transplant recipients, one of whom was a retransplant, and 3 patients without pretransplant specimens were excluded. A peak of at least 4% donor T cells among recipient peripheral blood mononuclear cells was the definition used for donor T cell macrochimerism. Rather than being sequenced by the commercial service, samples from a few later patients were sequenced in-house on an Illumina MiSeq and processed with MiXCR.

What the authors observed across the whole study: Early after transplant, declines in HvG clones were associated with peak levels of circulating GvH clones. GvH clones turned up in recipient bone marrow, with some appearing earlier in ileal mucosa or blood, a pattern consistent with an intestinal mucosal origin. Conclusions were limited by the relatively low number and heterogeneity of intestinal transplant patients. Patients with donor T cell macrochimerism had high GvH to HvG T cell clonal ratios in their allografts.

The time point label, read with the paper, signifies: cells obtained before transplantation from donor or recipient. CD3+CD4+ and CD3+CD8+ populations were FACS-sorted from unstimulated pre-transplant donor and recipient cells taken from spleen or lymph nodes. Points on this clone: Its target antigen remains unknown. There are no base qualities to consult, and no much larger clone falls within one base.

Library creation used the immunoSEQ multiplex PCR assay. For most patients, genomic DNA was isolated with the Qiagen DNeasy Blood and Tissue Kit and sent frozen to Adaptive Biotechnologies for TCR sequencing. High-throughput TCR-beta CDR3 sequencing of genomic DNA from most patients was performed by Adaptive Biotechnologies. Per the original workflow: Adaptive's ImmunoSEQ software was the source of the TCR sequencing data for around 20 patients, while a few other patients were processed with MiXCR and VDJtools. To correct CD4 versus CD8 sorting errors, sequences present in both subsets at a frequency ratio below 5:1 were removed. Because the origin of CDR3 nucleotide sequences shared between donor and recipient could not be assigned, those sequences were removed. At least 2-fold expansion over unstimulated cells and a minimum CFSE-low frequency of 0.002% (template counts) or 0.001% (read counts) were required for clones to be classified as alloreactive. Clones were considered mappable if detected in sequenced pre-transplant spleen, lymph node, or MLR CFSE-low populations of the donor or recipient. Cumulative frequency of alloreactive clones was calculated as a percentage of all sequences weighted by copy number. TCRdb mirrors the immuneACCESS table, restricted to in-frame sequences. Some clones are absent from its copies; in checked studies, under half trace to an unresolved V gene, and the reason for the others is unknown. V, J and clone size reflect that table, while D and trimming were determined from the DNA. The sample profile shows under 100,000 clones; roughly 80% of them were found once. The ten most abundant clones make up more than 0.8% of the sample.

Material: unstimulated CD4+ T cells sorted from spleen or lymph node cells, obtained before intestinal transplant. The source is a human donor who received an intestinal transplant.

The CDR3 reads as follows: CASSALVGTDGKPQHF. At the DNA level, the sequence is TGTGCCAGCAGCGCATTGGTCGGGACAGATGGTAAGCCCCAGCATTTT. The chain joins TRBV27 to TRBJ1-5; 7 middle bases align to TRBD1. The germline V gene (reference sequence) provides CDR1 MNHEY and CDR2 SMNVEV. From the cysteine through the phenylalanine, the CDR3 covers 16 amino acids. Just the 48-base CDR3 DNA is kept, in frame starting at base 1. Trimming leaves V shorter by 6 bases and J shorter by 8 bases, with the junction holding 16 bases beyond the gene matches.